This TCR beta chain was captured by sequencing in a study of regulatory T cells in long-lasting Graves disease. The CDR3 covers 16 residues. Germline V gives CDR1 MNHNS, CDR2 SASEGT. J gave up 4 bases and V 9 bases, and 10 bases lay outside the gene matches. Arm-PCR of CDR3 regions and iRepertoire HTBI primers were the basis on which TCR beta libraries were built. TCRdb itself ran the multiplex PCR reads through MiXCR, one entry per CDR3 protein. Here the sample spans approximately 500,000 distinct CDR3 sequences, 20% to 25% being singletons. Points from the study as a whole: Shared public clonotypes totalled about 2,600 in persistent patients, compared with roughly 970 in new patients.

There are many counts of this clonotype. What it binds is not known. Time point given: persistent/refractory GD, antithyroid drugs over 5 years with positive TRAb. The TCR library was made from RNA that had been extracted from PBMCs in TRIzol. The chain joins TRBV6-1 to TRBJ2-5; TRBD2 aligns across 14 bases. The TCR comes from a female donor with Graves disease. The sample here was peripheral blood mononuclear cells (PBMCs), taken when the disease was refractory, from a patient treated with antithyroid drugs. The CDR3 nucleotides read TGTGCCAGTCAGCTGGGACTAGCGGGGGTTGGAGAGACCCAGTACTTC. This gives the protein CASQLGLAGVGETQYF.